This T cell receptor beta chain was captured in a study of shared clonotypes between healthy human individuals. Background on the study: The plates for each donor numbered three CD4 naive, three CD4 memory, two CD8 naive and one CD8 memory.

V shed 3 bases and J shed 1 base, with 7 bases lying between them. The germline V gene has CDR1 MNHNY and CDR2 SVGAGI (reference sequence). This CDR3 is 14 amino acids long. CD45RO-negative, CCR7-selected cells formed the naive CD8 fraction, which excluded terminally differentiated effector memory CD45RA+ cells. TCRdb keeps only in-frame clones here, not all; method: immunoSEQ multiplex PCR. The data hold over 2 million clones, with about 95% observed a single time. This sequence joins TRBV6-6 and TRBJ1-5, with unresolved D. The sequence was obtained from a man between 18 and 35 years old in good health. The sequenced material came from naive CD8+ T cells sorted from blood. The CDR3 nucleotides read TGTGCCAGCAGTTATGACCCGAGCAATCAGCCCCAGCATTTT. Its protein is CASSYDPSNQPQHF.